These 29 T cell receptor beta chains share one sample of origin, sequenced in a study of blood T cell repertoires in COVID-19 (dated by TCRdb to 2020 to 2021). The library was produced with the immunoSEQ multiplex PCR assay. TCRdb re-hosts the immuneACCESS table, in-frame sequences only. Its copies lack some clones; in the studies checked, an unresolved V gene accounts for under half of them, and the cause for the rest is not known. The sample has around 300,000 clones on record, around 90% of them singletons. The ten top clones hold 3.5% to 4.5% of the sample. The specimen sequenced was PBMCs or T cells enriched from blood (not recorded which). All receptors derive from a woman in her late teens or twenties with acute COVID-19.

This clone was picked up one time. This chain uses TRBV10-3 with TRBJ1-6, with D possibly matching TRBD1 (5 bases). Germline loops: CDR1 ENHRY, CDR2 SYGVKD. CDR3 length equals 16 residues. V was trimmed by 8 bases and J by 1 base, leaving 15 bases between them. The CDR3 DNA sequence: TGTGCCATCCAAACCTCTCGGGGGTCCTATAATTCACCCCTCCACTTT. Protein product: CAIQTSRGSYNSPLHF.

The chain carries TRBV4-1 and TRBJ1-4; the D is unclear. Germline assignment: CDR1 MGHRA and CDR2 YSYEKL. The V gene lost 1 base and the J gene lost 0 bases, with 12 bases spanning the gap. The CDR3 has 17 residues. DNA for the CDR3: TGCGCCAGCAGCCAAGCTGTGGCAGAGGCAACTAATGAAAAACTGTTTTTT. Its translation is CASSQAVAEATNEKLFF.

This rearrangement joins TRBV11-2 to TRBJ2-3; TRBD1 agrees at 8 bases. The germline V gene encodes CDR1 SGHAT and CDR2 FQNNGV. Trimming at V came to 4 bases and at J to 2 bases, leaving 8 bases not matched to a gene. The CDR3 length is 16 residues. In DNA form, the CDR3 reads TGTGCCAGCAGCTCCCTACAGGGGGGTGTCACAGATACGCAGTATTTT. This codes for CASSSLQGGVTDTQYF.

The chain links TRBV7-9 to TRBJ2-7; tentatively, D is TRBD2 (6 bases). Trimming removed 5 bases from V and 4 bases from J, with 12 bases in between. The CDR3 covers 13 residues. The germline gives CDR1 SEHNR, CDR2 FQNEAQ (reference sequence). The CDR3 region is CASSLTGTYEQYF. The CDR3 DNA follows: TGTGCCAGCAGCCTAACCGGGACTTACGAGCAGTACTTC.

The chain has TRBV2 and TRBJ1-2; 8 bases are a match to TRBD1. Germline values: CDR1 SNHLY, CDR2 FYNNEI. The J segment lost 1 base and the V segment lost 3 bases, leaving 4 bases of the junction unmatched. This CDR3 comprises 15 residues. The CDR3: CASSDRGPFNYGYTF. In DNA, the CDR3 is TGTGCCAGCAGTGACAGGGGGCCTTTTAACTATGGCTACACCTTC. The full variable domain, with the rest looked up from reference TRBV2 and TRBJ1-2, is EPEVTQTPSHQVTQMGQEVILRCVPISNHLYFYWYRQILGQKVEFLVSFYNNEISEKSEIFDDQFSVERPDGSNFTLKIRSTKLEDSAMYFCASSDRGPFNYGYTFGSGTRLTVV.

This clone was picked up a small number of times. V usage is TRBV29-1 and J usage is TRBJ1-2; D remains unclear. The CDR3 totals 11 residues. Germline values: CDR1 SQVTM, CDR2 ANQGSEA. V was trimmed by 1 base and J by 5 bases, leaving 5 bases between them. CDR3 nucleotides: TGCAGCGTTGAAGGAGGATATGGCTACACCTTC. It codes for CSVEGGYGYTF.

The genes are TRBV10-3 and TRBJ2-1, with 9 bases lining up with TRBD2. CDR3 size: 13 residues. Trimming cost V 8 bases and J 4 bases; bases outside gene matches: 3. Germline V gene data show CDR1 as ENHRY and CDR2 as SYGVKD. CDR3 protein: CAIGTSSYNEQFF. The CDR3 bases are TGTGCCATCGGGACTAGCTCTTACAATGAGCAGTTCTTC.

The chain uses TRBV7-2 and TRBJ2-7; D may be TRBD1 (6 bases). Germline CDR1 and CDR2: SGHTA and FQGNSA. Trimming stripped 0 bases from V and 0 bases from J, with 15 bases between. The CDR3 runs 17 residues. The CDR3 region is CASSLAVSTGISYEQYF. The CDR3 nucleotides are TGTGCCAGCAGCTTAGCGGTATCCACAGGGATCTCCTACGAGCAGTACTTC.

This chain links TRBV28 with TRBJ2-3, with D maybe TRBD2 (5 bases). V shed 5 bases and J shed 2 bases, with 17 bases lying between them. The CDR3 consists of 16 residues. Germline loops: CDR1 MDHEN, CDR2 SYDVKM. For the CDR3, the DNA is TGTGCCAGCAGTCCCCGGACTGGGTATGACACAGATACGCAGTATTTT. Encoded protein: CASSPRTGYDTDTQYF.

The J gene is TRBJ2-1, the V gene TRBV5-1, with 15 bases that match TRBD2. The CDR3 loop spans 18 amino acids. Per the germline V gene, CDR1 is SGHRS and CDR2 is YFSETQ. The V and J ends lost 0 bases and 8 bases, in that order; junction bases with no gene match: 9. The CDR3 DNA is TGCGCCAGCAGCTTGGCCGGAGGACTAGCGGGAGGGAGCGATGAGCAGTTCTTC. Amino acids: CASSLAGGLAGGSDEQFF.

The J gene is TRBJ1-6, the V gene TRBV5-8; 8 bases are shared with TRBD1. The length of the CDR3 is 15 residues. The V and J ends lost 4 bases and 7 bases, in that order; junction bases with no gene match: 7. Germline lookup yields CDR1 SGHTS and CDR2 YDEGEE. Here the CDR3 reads CASSPETGVNSPLHF. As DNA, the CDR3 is TGTGCCAGCAGCCCCGAGACAGGGGTGAATTCACCCCTCCACTTT.

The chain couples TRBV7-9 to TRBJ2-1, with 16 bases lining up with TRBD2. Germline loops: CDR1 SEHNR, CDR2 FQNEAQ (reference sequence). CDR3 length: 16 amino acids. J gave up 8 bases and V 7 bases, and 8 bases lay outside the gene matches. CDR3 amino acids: CASNYEGLAGGHEQFF. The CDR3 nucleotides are TGTGCCAGCAACTACGAGGGACTAGCGGGAGGGCATGAGCAGTTCTTC.

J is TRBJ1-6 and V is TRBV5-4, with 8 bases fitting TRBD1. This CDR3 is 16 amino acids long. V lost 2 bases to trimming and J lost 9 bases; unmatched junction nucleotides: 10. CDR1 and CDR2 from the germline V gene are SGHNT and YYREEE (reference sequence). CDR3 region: CASSLGGGQGGSPLHF. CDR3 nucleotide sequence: TGTGCCAGCAGCTTAGGGGGAGGACAGGGTGGTTCACCCCTCCACTTT.

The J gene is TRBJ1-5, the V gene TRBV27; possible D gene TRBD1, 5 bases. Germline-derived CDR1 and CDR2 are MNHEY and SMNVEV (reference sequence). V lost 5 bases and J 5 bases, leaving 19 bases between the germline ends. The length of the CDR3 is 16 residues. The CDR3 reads CASSGSDSLRDQPQHF. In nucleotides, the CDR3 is TGTGCCAGCAGTGGCTCCGACAGCCTCAGGGATCAGCCCCAGCATTTT.

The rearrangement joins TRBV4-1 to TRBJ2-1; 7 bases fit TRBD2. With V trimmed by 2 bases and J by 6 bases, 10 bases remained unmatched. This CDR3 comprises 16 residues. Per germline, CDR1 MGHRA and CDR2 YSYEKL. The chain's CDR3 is CASSQKAGMAINEQFF. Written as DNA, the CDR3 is TGCGCCAGCAGCCAAAAAGCGGGGATGGCTATCAATGAGCAGTTCTTC.

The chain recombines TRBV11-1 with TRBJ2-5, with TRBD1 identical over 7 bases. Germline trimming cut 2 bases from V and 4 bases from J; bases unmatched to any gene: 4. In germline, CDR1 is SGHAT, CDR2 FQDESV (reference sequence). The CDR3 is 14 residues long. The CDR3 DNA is TGTGCCAGCAGCTTAAGGCCAGGGGGAGAGACCCAGTACTTC. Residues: CASSLRPGGETQYF.

The CDR3 nucleotides read TGTGCCAGTAGTAACGTTGGGCCGGGACAGGGAAAGAGTTCACCCCTCCACTTT. It translates to CASSNVGPGQGKSSPLHF. The chain joins TRBV19 to TRBJ1-6, with 9 bases fitting TRBD1. With 4 bases clipped from V and 9 bases from J, the junction kept 16 bases outside the gene matches. The CDR3 sequence is 18 residues long. Germline V CDR1 and CDR2: LNHDA, SQIVND (reference sequence).

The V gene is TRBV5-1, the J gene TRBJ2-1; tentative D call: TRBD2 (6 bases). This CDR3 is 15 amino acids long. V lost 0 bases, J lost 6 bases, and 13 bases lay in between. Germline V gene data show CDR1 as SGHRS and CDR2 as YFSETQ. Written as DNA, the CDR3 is TGCGCCAGCAGCTTGGCCGGGGGTAGGTTCAATGAGCAGTTCTTC. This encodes CASSLAGGRFNEQFF.

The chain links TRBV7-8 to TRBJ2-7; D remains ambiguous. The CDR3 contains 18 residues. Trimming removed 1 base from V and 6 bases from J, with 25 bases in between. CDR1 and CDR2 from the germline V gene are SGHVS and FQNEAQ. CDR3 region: CASSLVSAGYATVAEQYF. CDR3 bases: TGTGCCAGCAGCTTAGTCTCGGCAGGCTATGCTACGGTGGCCGAGCAGTACTTC.

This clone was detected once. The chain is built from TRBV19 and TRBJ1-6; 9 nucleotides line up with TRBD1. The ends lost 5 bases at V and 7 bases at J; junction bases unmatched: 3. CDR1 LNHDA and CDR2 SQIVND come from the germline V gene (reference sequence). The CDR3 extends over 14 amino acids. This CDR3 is CASSWDRENSPLHF. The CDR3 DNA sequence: TGTGCCAGTAGTTGGGACAGGGAGAATTCACCCCTCCACTTT.

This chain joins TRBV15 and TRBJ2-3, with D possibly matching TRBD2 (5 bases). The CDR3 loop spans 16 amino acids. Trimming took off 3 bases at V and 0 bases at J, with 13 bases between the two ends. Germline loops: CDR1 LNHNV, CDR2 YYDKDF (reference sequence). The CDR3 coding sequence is TGTGCCACCAGCAGGCGAACTAGTGCCAGCACAGATACGCAGTATTTT. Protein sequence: CATSRRTSASTDTQYF.

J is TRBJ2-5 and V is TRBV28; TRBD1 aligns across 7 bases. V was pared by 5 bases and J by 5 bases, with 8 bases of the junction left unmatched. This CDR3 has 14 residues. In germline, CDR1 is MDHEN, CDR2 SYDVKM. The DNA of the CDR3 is TGTGCCAGCAGTAAATACAGGGGCCGGGAGACCCAGTACTTC. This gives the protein CASSKYRGRETQYF.

The CDR3 region is CSVDGAGGGDTQYF. The CDR3 bases are TGCAGCGTTGATGGAGCGGGAGGAGGAGATACGCAGTATTTT. The chain is built from TRBV29-1 and TRBJ2-3, with 9 bases identical to TRBD2. This CDR3 is 14 amino acids long. After removal of 3 bases from V and 5 bases from J, the junction contained 6 bases not matched to a gene. Germline-derived CDR1 and CDR2 are SQVTM and ANQGSEA.

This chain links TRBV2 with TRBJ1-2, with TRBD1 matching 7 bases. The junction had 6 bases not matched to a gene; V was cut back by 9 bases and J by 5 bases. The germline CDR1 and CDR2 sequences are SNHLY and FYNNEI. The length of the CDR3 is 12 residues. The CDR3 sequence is CARRQGAYGYTF. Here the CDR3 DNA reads TGTGCCAGGCGACAGGGAGCGTATGGCTACACCTTC.

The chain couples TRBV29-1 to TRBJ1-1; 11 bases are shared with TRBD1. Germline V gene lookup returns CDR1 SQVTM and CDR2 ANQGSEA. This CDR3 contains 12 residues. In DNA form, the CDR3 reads TGCACCTATTCCGGGACAGGGGGTGAAGCTTTCTTT. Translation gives CTYSGTGGEAFF. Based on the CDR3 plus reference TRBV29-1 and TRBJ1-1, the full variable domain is SAVISQKPSRDICQRGTSLTIQCQVDSQVTMMFWYRQQPGQSLTLIATANQGSEATYESGFVIDKFPISRPNLTFSTLTVSNMSPEDSSIYLCTYSGTGGEAFFGQGTRLTVV.

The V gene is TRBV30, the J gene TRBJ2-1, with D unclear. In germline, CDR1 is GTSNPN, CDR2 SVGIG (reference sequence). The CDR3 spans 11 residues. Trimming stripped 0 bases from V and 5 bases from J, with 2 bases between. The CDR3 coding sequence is TGTGCCTGGAGTGTCGACAATGAGCAGTTCTTC. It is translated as CAWSVDNEQFF. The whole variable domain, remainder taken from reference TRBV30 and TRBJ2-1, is SQTIHQWPATLVQPVGSPLSLECTVEGTSNPNLYWYRQAAGRGLQLLFYSVGIGQISSEVPQNLSASRPQDRQFILSSKKLLLSDSGFYLCAWSVDNEQFFGPGTRLTVL.

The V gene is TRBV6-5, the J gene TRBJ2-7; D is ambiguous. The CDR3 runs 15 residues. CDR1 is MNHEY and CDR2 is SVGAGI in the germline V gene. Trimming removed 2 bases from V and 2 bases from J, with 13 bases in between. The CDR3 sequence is CASSYSLGGTYEQYF. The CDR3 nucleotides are TGTGCCAGCAGTTACAGTCTAGGTGGCACCTACGAGCAGTACTTC.

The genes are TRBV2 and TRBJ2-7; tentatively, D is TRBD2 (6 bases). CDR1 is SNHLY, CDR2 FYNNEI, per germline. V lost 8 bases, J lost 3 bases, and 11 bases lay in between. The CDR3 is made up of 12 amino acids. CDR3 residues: CASLQGLYEQYF. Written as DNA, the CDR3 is TGTGCCAGCCTCCAGGGACTCTACGAGCAGTACTTC. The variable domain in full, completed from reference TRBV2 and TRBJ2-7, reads EPEVTQTPSHQVTQMGQEVILRCVPISNHLYFYWYRQILGQKVEFLVSFYNNEISEKSEIFDDQFSVERPDGSNFTLKIRSTKLEDSAMYFCASLQGLYEQYFGPGTRLTVT.

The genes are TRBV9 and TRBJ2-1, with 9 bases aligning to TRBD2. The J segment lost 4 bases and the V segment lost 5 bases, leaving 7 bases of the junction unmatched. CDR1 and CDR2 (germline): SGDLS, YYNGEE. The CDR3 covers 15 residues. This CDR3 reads CASSPTSGPYNEQFF. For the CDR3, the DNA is TGTGCCAGCAGTCCTACTAGCGGGCCTTACAATGAGCAGTTCTTC.